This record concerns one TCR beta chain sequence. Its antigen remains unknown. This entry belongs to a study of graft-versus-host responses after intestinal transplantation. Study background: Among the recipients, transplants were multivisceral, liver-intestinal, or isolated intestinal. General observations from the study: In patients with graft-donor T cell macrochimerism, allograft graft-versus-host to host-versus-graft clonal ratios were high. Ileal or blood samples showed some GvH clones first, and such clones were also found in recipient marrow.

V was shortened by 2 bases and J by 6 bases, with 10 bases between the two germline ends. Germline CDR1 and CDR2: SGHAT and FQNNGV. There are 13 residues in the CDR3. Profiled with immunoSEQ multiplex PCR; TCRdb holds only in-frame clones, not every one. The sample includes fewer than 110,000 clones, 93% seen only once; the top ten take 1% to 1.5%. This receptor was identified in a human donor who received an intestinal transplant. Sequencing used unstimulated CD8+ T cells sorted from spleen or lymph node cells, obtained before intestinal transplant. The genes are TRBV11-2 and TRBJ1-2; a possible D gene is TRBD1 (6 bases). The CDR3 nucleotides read TGTGCCAGCAGCTTACAGGGGACACATGGCTACACCTTC. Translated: CASSLQGTHGYTF. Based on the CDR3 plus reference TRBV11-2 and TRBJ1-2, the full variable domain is EAGVAQSPRYKIIEKRQSVAFWCNPISGHATLYWYQQILGQGPKLLIQFQNNGVVDDSQLPKDRFSAERLKGVDSTLKIQPAKLEDSAVYLCASSLQGTHGYTFGSGTRLTVV.